Listed below are T cell receptor beta chains from one sample, sequenced in a study of control samples from healthy donors and cancer patients. Only in-frame clones appear in the TCRdb table, and some are missing; sequencing was by immunoSEQ multiplex PCR. The sample shows tens of thousands of clones, approximately 80% of them seen only once. Specimen: blood. The receptors originated from a man in his sixties or seventies in good health. The conserved cysteine and the conserved F or W are not part of the CDR3 here. The order of the fields is CDR3 protein, V gene, J gene.

ASSLARYQPQH,TRBV5-8,TRBJ1-5
ASSFGVQAQRDEQF,TRBV27,TRBJ2-1
ASSLWGRDSPLH,TRBV7-9,TRBJ1-6
ASSFRLAGYNEQF,TRBV5-6,TRBJ2-1
ASAAGAGELF,TRBV6-5,TRBJ2-2
ASSLDRGTEAF,TRBV7-2,TRBJ1-1
ASSLWGASGESGYT,TRBV28,TRBJ1-2
ASSLQRPTGELF,TRBV5-1,TRBJ2-2
ASSLGAGARTEAF,TRBV5-5,TRBJ1-1
ASSPVLGLAGGPDTQY,TRBV18,TRBJ2-3
ASSPLGTDREAF,TRBV5-1,TRBJ1-1
ASSLALDSRGNSPLH,TRBV5-1,TRBJ1-6
ASSEPRGNEQF,TRBV10-1,TRBJ2-1
ATSELAWKGTDTQY,TRBV10-3,TRBJ2-3
ASSISPANPYEQY,TRBV19,TRBJ2-7
ASSITLGEGYT,TRBV19,TRBJ1-2
ASSQDVQEDTGELF,TRBV4-2,TRBJ2-2